This TCR beta chain was documented in a study of Graves' ophthalmopathy and Graves' hyperthyroidism. CDR3 regions of TCR beta were amplified from RNA transcripts. Scientists carried out first-round RT-PCR using HTBI primers and then a second-round multiplex PCR. Using its own MiXCR run on the multiplex PCR reads, TCRdb lists one record per CDR3 protein. The table lists 170,000 or so distinct CDR3 sequences, around two fifths of them singletons. The CDR3 extends over 15 amino acids. The germline V gene has CDR1 LNHDA and CDR2 SQIVND (reference sequence). Trimming cost V 6 bases and J 7 bases; bases outside gene matches: 14.

V is TRBV19 and J is TRBJ1-2; 7 bases line up with TRBD1. Specimen: peripheral blood. The sequence came from a woman aged 40 to 50 with Graves' ophthalmopathy. The CDR3 DNA sequence: TGTGCCAGTAGCTCTTCGGTCGGACAGGCGGGTGGCTACACCTTC. This translates into CASSSSVGQAGGYTF.